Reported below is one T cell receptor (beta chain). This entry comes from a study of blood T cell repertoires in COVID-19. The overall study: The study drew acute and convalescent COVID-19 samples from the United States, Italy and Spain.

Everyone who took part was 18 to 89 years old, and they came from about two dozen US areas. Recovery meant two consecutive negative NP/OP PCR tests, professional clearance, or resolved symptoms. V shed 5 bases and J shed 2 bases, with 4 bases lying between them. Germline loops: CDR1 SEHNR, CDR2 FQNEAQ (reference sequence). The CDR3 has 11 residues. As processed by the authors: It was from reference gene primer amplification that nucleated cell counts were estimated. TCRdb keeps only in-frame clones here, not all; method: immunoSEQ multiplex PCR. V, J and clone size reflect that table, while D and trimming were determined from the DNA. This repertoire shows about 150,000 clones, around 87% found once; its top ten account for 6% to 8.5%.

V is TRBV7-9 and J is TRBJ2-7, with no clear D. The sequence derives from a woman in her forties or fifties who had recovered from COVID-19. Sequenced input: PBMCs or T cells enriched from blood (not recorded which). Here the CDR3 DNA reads TGTGCCAGCAGCCCAGCCTACGAGCAGTACTTC. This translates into CASSPAYEQYF.